What follows is one TCR beta chain and its context. This entry belongs to a study of blood T cell repertoires in COVID-19. Study-wide context: Material from acute and convalescent COVID-19 was sourced from the United States, Italy and Spain. From T cells, B-cell-depleted T cells, or PBMCs came the material, which was cDNA or gDNA.

Germline CDR1 is KGHSH and CDR2 is LQKENI. The CDR3 contains 16 residues. V trimming: 3 bases; J trimming: 0 bases; junction bases outside the gene matches: 6. In the original analysis: Reference gene primers were amplified, and this amplification served to estimate nucleated cell counts. Here immunoSEQ multiplex PCR was the method, and the copy in TCRdb shows in-frame clones only, minus some. The V and J calls and clone size come from that table; D and trimming were worked out from the DNA. Of just over 150,000 clones in the sample, around 84% were seen once. Sequencing input: peripheral blood. The V gene is TRBV18, the J gene TRBJ2-3; 7 bases align to TRBD1. The sequence was collected from a human donor with acute or convalescent COVID-19. The donor label of this sample is uncertain. Here the CDR3 reads CASSPPGTASTDTQYF. The CDR3 nucleotides read TGTGCCAGCTCACCCCCTGGGACAGCTAGCACAGATACGCAGTATTTT.